This T cell receptor beta chain is from a study of vaccination and CD4 T cells after COVID-19. Worth noting for this clonotype: Its cognate antigen is unknown.

Trimming took 7 bases from V and 8 from J, leaving 23 bases between them. The CDR3 loop spans 15 amino acids. The germline gives CDR1 MNHNS, CDR2 SASEGT. Sequenced with the Oncomine TCR Beta short-read assay was DNA taken from cultured CD4+ T cells. TCRdb ran MiXCR on the PCR reads and lists one entry per CDR3 protein. Among around 13,000 distinct CDR3 sequences listed, 70% to 75% were seen once. The treatment was: roughly 10-day PBMC culture with coronavirus spike peptide pools or control peptides (ViraFEST assay). This chain joins TRBV6-1 and TRBJ1-2; D is undetermined. The sample was CD4+ T cells from blood, cultured in vitro, taken after SARS-CoV-2 vaccination. This clonotype originated in a human donor who received a COVID-19 vaccine. CDR3 sequence reads: CASTPRLIQAVGYTF. CDR3 bases: TGTGCCAGCACCCCCCGATTGATCCAAGCAGTAGGCTACACCTTC.